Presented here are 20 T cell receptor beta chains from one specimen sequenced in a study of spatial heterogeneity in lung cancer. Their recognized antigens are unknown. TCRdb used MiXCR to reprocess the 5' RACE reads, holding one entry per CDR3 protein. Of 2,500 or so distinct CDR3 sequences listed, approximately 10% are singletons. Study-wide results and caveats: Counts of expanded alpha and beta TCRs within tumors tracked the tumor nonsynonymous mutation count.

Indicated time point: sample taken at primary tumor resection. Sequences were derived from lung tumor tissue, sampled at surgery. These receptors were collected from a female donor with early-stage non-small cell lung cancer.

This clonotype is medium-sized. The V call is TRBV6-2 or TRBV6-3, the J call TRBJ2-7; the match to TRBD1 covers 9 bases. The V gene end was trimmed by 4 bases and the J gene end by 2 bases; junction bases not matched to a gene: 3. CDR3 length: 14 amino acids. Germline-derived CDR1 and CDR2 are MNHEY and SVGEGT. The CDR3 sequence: CASSSGQGPYEQYF. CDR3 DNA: TGTGCCAGCAGTTCGGGACAGGGCCCCTACGAGCAGTACTTC.

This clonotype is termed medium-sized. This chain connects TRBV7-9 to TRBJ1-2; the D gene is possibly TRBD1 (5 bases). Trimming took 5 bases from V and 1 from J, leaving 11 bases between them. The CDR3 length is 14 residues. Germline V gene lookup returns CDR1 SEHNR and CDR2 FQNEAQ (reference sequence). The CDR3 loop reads CASSRSGVNYGYTF. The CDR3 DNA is TGTGCCAGCAGCCGATCGGGGGTTAACTATGGCTACACCTTC.

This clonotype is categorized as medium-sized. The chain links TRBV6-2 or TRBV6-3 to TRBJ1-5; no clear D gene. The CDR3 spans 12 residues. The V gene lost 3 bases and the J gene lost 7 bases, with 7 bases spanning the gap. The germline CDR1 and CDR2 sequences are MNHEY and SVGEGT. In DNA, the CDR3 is TGTGCCAGCAGTTATCGCCTCCAGCCCCAGCATTTT. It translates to CASSYRLQPQHF.

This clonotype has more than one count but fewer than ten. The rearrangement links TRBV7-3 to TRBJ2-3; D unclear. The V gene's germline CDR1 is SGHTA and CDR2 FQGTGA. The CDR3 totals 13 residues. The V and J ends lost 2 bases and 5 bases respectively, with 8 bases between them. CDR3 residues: CASSLVPGDTQYF. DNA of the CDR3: TGTGCCAGCAGCTTAGTCCCCGGAGATACGCAGTATTTT.

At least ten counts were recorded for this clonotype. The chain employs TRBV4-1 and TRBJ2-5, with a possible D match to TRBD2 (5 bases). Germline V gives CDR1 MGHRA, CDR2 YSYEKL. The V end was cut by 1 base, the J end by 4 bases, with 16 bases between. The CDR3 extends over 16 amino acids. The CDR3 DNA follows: TGCGCCAGCAGCCAAGGTAGTAGCGTGGCGTCAGAGACCCAGTACTTC. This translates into CASSQGSSVASETQYF.

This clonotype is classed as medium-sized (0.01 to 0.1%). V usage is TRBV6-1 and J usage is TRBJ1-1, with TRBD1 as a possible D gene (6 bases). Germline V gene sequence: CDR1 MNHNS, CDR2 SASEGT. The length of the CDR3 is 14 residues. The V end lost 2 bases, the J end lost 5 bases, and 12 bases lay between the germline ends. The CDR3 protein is CASSEQGRGTEAFF. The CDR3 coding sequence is TGTGCCAGCAGTGAACAGGGGCGGGGTACTGAAGCTTTCTTT.

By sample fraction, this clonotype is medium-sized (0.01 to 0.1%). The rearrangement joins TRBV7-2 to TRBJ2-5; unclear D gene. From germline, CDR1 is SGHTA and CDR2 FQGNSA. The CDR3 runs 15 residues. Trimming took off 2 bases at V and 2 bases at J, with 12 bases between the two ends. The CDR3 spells CASSLSALRQETQYF. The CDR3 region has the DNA TGTGCCAGCAGCTTAAGTGCACTCCGACAAGAGACCCAGTACTTC. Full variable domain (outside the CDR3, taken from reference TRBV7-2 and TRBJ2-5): GAGVSQSPSNKVTEKGKDVELRCDPISGHTALYWYRQSLGQGLEFLIYFQGNSAPDKSGLPSDRFSAERTGGSVSTLTIQRTQQEDSAVYLCASSLSALRQETQYFGPGTRLLVL.

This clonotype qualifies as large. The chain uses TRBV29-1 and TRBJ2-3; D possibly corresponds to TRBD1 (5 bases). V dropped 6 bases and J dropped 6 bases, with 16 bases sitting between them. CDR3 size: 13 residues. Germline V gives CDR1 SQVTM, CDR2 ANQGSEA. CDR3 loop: CSVQGLLTDTQYF. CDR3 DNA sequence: TGCAGCGTCCAGGGCCTGTTAACCGATACGCAGTATTTT.

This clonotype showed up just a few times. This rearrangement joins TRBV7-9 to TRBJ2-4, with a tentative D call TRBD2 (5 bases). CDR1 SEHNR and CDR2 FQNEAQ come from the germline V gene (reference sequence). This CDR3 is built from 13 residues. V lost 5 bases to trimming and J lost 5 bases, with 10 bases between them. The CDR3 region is CASSRSGENIQYF. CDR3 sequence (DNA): TGTGCCAGCAGCCGGTCCGGGGAAAACATTCAGTACTTC.

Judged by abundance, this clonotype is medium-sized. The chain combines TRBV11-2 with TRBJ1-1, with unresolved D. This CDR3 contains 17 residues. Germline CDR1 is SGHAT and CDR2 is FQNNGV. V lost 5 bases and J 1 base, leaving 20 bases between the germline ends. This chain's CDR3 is CASSPQTPGPTNTEAFF. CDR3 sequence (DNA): TGTGCCAGCAGCCCCCAGACTCCAGGCCCGACGAACACTGAAGCTTTCTTT.

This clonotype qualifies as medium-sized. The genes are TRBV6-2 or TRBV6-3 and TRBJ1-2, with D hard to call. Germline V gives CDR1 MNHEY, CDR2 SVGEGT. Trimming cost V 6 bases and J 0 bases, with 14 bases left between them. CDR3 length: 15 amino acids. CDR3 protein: CASSFNGVANYGYTF. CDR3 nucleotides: TGTGCCAGCAGCTTCAACGGGGTGGCTAACTATGGCTACACCTTC.

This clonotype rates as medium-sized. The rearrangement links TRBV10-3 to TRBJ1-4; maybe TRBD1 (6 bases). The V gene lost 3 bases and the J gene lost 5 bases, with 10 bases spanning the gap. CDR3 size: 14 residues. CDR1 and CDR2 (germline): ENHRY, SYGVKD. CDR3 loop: CAISDGQGNEKLFF. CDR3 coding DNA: TGTGCCATCAGTGACGGGCAGGGGAATGAAAAACTGTTTTTT.

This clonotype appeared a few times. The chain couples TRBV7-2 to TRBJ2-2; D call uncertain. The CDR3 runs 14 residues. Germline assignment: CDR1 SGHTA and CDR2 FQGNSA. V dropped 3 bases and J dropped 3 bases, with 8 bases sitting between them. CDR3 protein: CASSFNRDTGELFF. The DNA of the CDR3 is TGTGCCAGCAGCTTCAACAGAGACACCGGGGAGCTGTTTTTT.

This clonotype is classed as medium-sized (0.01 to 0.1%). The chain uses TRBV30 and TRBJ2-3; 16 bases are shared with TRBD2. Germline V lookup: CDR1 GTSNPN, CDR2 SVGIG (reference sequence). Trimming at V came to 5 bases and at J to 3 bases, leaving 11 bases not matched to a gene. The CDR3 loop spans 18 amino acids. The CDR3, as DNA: TGTGCCTGGGCACCTTCGGGACTAGCGGGAGGGGTAACAGATACGCAGTATTTT. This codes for CAWAPSGLAGGVTDTQYF. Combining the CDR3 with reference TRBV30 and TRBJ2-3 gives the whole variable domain SQTIHQWPATLVQPVGSPLSLECTVEGTSNPNLYWYRQAAGRGLQLLFYSVGIGQISSEVPQNLSASRPQDRQFILSSKKLLLSDSGFYLCAWAPSGLAGGVTDTQYFGPGTRLTVL.

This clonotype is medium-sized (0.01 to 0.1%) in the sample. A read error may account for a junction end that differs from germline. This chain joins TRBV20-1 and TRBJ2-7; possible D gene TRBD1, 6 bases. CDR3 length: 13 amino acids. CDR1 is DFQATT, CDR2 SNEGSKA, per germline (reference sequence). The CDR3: CSAGERGLGEQYF. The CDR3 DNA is TGCAGTGCTGGAGAAAGGGGGTTGGGCGAGCAGTACTTC.

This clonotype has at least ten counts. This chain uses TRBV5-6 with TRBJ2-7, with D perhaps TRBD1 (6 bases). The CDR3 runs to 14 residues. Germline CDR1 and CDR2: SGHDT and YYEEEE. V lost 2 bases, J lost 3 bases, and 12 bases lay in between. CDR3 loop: CASSLPSGVYEQYF. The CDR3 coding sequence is TGTGCCAGCAGCTTACCATCAGGGGTCTACGAGCAGTACTTC.

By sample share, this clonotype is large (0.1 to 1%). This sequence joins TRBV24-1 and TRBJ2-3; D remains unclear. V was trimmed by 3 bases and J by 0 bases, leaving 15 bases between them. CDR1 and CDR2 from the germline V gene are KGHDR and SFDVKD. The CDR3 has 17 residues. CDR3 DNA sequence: TGTGCCACCAGTGATCCCCCGACGTCACCTAGCACAGATACGCAGTATTTT. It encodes CATSDPPTSPSTDTQYF.

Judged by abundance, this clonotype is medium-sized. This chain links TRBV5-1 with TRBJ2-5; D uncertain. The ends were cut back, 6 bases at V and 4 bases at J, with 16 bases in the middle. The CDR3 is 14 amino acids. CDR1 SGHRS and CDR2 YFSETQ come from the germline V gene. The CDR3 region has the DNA TGCGCCAGCAACTTCGAAGGGTGGGGAGAGACCCAGTACTTC. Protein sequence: CASNFEGWGETQYF.

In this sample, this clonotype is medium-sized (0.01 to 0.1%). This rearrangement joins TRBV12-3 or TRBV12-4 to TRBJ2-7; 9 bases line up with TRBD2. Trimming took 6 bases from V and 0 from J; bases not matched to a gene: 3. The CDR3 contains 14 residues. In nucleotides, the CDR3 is TGTGCCAGCAGGTATAGCGGGAGCTCCTACGAGCAGTACTTC. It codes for CASRYSGSSYEQYF.

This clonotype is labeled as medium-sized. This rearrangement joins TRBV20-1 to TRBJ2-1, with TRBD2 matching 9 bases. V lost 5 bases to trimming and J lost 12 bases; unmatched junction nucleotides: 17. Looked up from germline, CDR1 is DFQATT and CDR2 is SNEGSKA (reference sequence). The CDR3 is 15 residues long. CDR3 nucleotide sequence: TGCAGTGCTCGGAACCTAGCGGGGTCCAGTGGTTGGCAGTTCTTC. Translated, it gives CSARNLAGSSGWQFF.